This TCR beta chain emerged from a study of identical twins. General study results and limits: Partly confounded zero-insertion analyses could result from invariant MAIT and iNKT cells.

This clonotype showed up just a few times. The antigen is not known. This CDR3 comprises 13 residues. CDR1 and CDR2 from the germline V gene are DFQATT and SNEGSKA (reference sequence). The J segment lost 3 bases and the V segment lost 6 bases, leaving 4 bases of the junction unmatched. From the 5' RACE reads, TCRdb called clonotypes with MiXCR, one entry per CDR3 protein. Here the sample spans roughly 470,000 distinct CDR3 sequences, 14% being singletons. This sample was also put to use in a study of yellow fever vaccine responses in identical twins.

This receptor was identified in a woman younger than 30 in good health. V and J are TRBV20-1 and TRBJ1-5; 8 bases are a match to TRBD1. Sequenced material: CD4+ T cells sorted from blood. The CDR3 sequence: CSAWGQVNQPQHF. The CDR3 DNA sequence: TGCAGTGCGTGGGGACAGGTCAATCAGCCCCAGCATTTT.